This T cell receptor beta chain was captured by sequencing in a study of cytomegalovirus exposure and HLA in healthy donors. Overall study results and limits: Cytomegalovirus status was reportedly diagnosed by the classifier with high specificity and sensitivity. A reported reduction in N-insertions relative to the approximately 640-donor mean was seen in an Asian-associated ancestry cluster in a later analysis. Trimming of TCR beta V- and J-genes showed a link, identified in a later analysis, to a missense DCLRE1C variant. Researchers catalogued over 150 TCR beta chains as cytomegalovirus-associated.

The CDR3 covers 12 residues. Germline CDR1 SGHNT, CDR2 YYREEE (reference sequence). The V and J ends lost 1 base and 8 bases respectively, with 9 bases between them. PCR primers comprised 60 Vbeta and 13 Jbeta primers. TCRdb's table, derived via immunoSEQ multiplex PCR, lists solely in-frame clones and lacks some. The table lists some 150,000 clones, roughly four fifths of them singletons. There are a few counts of this clone. The antigen is unknown. The sequenced sample was PBMCs. This TCR was recovered from a human donor in good health. This chain joins TRBV5-4 and TRBJ1-2; D call uncertain. The CDR3 region has the DNA TGTGCCAGCAGCTTGTTTCGGTACGGCTACACCTTC. Its protein product is CASSLFRYGYTF.